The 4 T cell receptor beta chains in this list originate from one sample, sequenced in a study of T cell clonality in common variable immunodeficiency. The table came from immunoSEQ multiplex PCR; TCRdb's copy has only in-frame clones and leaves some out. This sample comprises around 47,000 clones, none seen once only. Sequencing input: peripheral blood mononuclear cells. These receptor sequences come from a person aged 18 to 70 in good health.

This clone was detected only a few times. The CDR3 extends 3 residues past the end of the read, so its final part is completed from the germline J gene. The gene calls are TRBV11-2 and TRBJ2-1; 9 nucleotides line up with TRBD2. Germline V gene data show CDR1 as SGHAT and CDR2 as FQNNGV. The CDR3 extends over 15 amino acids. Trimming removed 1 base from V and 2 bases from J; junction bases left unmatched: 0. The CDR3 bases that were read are TGTGCCAGCAGCTTAGGACTAGCGGCCTACAATGAG. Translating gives CASSLGLAAYNE. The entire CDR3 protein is CASSLGLAAYNEQFF.

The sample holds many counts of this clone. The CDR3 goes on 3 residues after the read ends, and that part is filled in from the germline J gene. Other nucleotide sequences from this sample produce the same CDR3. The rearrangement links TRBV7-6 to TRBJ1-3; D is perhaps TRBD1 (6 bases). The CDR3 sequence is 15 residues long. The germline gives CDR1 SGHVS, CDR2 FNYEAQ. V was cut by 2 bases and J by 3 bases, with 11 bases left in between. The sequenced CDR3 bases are TGTGCCAGCAGCTTAAGGGGGGGCTTTGGAAACACC. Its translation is CASSLRGGFGNT. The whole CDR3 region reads CASSLRGGFGNTIYF.

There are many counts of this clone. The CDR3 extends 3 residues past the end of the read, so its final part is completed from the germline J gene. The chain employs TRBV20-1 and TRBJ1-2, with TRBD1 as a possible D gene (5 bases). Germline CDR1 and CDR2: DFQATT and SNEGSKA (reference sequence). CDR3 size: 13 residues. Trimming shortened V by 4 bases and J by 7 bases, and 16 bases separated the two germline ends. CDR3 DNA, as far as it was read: TGCAGTGCTAAAACGGGGGGGGTTGGTGGC. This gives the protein CSAKTGGVGG. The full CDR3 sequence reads CSAKTGGVGGYTF.

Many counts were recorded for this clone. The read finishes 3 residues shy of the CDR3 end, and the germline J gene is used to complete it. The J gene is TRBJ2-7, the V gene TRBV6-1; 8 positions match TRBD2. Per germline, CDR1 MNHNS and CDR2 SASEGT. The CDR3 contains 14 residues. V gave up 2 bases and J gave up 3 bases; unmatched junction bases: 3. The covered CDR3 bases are TGTGCCAGCAGTGAACCAGCGGGGGACTACGAG. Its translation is CASSEPAGDYE. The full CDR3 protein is CASSEPAGDYEQYF.